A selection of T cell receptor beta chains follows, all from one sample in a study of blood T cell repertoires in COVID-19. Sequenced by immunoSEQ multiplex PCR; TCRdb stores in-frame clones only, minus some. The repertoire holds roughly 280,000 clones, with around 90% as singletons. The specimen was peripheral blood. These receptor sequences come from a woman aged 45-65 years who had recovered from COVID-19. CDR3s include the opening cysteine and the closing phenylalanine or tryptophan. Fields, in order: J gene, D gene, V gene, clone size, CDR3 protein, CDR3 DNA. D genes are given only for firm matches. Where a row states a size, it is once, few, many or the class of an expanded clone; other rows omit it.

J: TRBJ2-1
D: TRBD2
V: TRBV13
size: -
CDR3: CASSPYSRTSGRRIYNEQFF
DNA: TGTGCCAGCAGCCCTTACTCTAGGACTAGCGGGAGAAGGATCTACAATGAGCAGTTCTTC

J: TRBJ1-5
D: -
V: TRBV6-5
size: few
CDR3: CAAEAGGNQPQHF
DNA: TGTGCCGCTGAGGCCGGGGGCAATCAGCCCCAGCATTTT

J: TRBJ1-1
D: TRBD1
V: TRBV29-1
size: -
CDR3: CSVAQGARAFF
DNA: TGCAGCGTTGCTCAGGGGGCGAGGGCTTTCTTT

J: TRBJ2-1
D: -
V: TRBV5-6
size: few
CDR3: CASSLLDNVMNEQFF
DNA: TGTGCCAGCAGCTTGCTGGACAACGTGATGAATGAGCAGTTCTTC

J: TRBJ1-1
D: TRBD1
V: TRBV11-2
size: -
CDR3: CASSLGLRERGHTEAFF
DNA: TGTGCCAGCAGCTTAGGGCTCCGGGAAAGGGGGCACACTGAAGCTTTCTTT

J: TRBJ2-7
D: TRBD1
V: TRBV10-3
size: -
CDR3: CAISEPFPGQGEYEQYF
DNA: TGTGCCATCAGTGAGCCCTTCCCGGGACAGGGGGAGTACGAGCAGTACTTC

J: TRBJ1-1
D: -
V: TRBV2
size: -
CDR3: CASRPAPETEAFF
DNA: TGTGCCAGCAGGCCCGCCCCGGAGACTGAAGCTTTCTTT

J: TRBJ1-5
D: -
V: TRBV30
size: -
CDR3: CAWSVMAQPQHF
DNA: TGTGCCTGGAGTGTAATGGCTCAGCCCCAGCATTTT

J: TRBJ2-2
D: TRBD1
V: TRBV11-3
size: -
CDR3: CASSLDTGTGATGELFF
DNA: TGTGCCAGCAGCTTAGATACCGGGACAGGGGCAACCGGGGAGCTGTTTTTT

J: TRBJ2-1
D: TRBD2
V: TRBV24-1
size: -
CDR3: CATETSGSYNEQFF
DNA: TGTGCCACCGAGACTAGCGGCTCCTACAATGAGCAGTTCTTC

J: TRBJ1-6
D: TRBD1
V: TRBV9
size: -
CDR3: CASSVGTGGSYNSPLHF
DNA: TGTGCCAGCAGCGTCGGGACAGGGGGGTCCTATAATTCACCCCTCCACTTT

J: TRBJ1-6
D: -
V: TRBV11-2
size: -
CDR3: CASSSLGRGHSPLHF
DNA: TGTGCCAGCAGCTCTCTCGGCAGGGGTCATTCACCCCTCCACTTT

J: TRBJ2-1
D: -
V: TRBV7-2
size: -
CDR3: CASSLHPISYNEQFF
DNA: TGTGCCAGCAGCTTACATCCTATCTCCTACAATGAGCAGTTCTTC

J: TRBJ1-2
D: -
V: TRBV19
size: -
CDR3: CASSMGGDGYTF
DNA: TGTGCCAGTAGTATGGGGGGAGATGGCTACACCTTC

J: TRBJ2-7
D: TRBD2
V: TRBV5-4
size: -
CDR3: CASSLHGRPYEQYF
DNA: TGTGCCAGCAGCTTGCACGGGAGGCCCTACGAGCAGTACTTC

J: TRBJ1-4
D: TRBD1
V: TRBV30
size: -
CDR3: CAWSIKTGESEKLFF
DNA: TGTGCCTGGAGTATAAAGACAGGGGAATCAGAAAAACTGTTTTTT

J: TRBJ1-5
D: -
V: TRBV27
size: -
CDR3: CASSYNGGNQPQHF
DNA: TGTGCCAGCAGTTATAATGGAGGCAATCAGCCCCAGCATTTT

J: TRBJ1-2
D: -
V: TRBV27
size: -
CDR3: CASRLLGAPRDGYTF
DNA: TGTGCCAGCCGGCTCCTCGGAGCACCTCGGGATGGCTACACCTTC

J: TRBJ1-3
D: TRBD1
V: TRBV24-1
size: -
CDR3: CATSDPRDRGNTIYF
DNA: TGTGCCACCAGTGATCCCCGGGACAGGGGAAACACCATATATTTT

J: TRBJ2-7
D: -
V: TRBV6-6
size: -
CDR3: CASTPTTGEQYF
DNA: TGTGCCAGCACCCCAACTACGGGCGAGCAGTACTTC

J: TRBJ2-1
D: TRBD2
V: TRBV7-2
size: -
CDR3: CASHRGLAGVHEQFF
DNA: TGTGCCAGTCACCGGGGACTAGCGGGAGTCCATGAGCAGTTCTTC

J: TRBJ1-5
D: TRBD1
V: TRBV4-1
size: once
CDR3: CASSQGDRDQPQHF
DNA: TGCGCCAGCAGCCAAGGAGACAGGGATCAGCCCCAGCATTTT

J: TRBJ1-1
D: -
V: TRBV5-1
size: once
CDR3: CASSFVSPSETNTEAFF
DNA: TGCGCCAGCAGCTTTGTATCCCCATCGGAGACGAACACTGAAGCTTTCTTT

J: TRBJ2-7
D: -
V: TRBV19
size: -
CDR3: CASSPLGTYEQYF
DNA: TGTGCCAGTAGTCCGCTCGGGACCTACGAGCAGTACTTC

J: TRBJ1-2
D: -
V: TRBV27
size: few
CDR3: CASSIAGAPPGDGYTF
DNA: TGTGCCAGCAGCATCGCAGGGGCCCCTCCCGGCGATGGCTACACCTTC

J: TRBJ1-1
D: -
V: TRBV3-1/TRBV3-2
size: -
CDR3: CASSHPLGGQNTEAFF
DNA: TGTGCCAGCAGCCACCCACTGGGGGGGCAGAACACTGAAGCTTTCTTT

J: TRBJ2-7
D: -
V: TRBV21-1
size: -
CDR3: CASSKPEEGLPGTGFYEQYF
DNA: TGTGCCAGCAGCAAACCCGAAGAAGGTCTTCCCGGGACAGGGTTCTACGAGCAGTACTTC

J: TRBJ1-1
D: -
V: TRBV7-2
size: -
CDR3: CASGNRVLANTEAFF
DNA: TGTGCCAGCGGAAACAGGGTCCTAGCGAACACTGAAGCTTTCTTT

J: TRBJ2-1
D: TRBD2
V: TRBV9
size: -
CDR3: CASSVDPSGVYNEQFF
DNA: TGTGCCAGCAGCGTAGACCCTAGCGGGGTATACAATGAGCAGTTCTTC

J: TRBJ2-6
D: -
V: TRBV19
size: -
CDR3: CASSKTTGANVLTF
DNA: TGTGCCAGTAGTAAAACTACTGGGGCCAACGTCCTGACTTTC

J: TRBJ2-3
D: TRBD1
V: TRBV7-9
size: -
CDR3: CASSPMTGEAGSTDTQYF
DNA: TGTGCCAGCAGCCCGATGACAGGGGAGGCAGGGAGCACAGATACGCAGTATTTT

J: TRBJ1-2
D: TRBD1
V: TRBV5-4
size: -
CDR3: CASSRGTAYSYGYTF
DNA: TGTGCCAGCAGCCGTGGGACAGCCTACAGCTATGGCTACACCTTC

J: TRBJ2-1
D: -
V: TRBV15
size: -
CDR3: CATSRDHGSNEQFF
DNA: TGTGCCACCAGCAGAGATCACGGGAGTAATGAGCAGTTCTTC

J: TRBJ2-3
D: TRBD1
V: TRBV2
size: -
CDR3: CASSGDRGSSDTQYF
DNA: TGTGCCAGCAGTGGGGACAGGGGGAGCTCAGATACGCAGTATTTT

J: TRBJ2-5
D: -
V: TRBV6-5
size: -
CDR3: CAIAPAAQYF
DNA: TGTGCCATCGCCCCGGCGGCCCAGTACTTC

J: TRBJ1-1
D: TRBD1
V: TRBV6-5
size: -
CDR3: CASSHIERTGEAFF
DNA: TGTGCCAGCAGTCACATAGAGAGGACAGGAGAAGCTTTCTTT

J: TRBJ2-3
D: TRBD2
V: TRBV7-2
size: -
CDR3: CASSLYPAGGPGTDTQYF
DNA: TGTGCCAGCAGCCTCTACCCAGCGGGGGGGCCGGGTACAGATACGCAGTATTTT

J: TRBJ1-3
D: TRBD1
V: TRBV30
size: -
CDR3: CAWSPSYRGTPGNTIYF
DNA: TGTGCCTGGAGCCCCTCTTACAGGGGCACCCCTGGAAACACCATATATTTT

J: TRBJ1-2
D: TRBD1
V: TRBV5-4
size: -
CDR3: CASSLPGQFYGYTF
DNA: TGTGCCAGCAGCTTACCGGGACAGTTCTATGGCTACACCTTC

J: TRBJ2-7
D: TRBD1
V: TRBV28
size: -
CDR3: CASSYKSGTGGYEQYF
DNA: TGTGCCAGCAGTTACAAATCCGGGACAGGGGGCTACGAGCAGTACTTC

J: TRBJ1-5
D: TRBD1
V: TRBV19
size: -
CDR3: CASSQGAGNQPQHF
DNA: TGTGCCAGTAGTCAGGGGGCGGGCAATCAGCCCCAGCATTTT